This T cell receptor beta chain was profiled in a study of T-cell memory formation after mild COVID-19. This clonotype has ten or more counts. Antigen unknown. Overall study findings and caveats: Later expanders leaned CD4+, whereas clones that contracted between day 15 and 85 were balanced CD4/CD8. CD4+ contracting clones lay mainly in CM and EM, CD8+ ones in EMRA. Pre-infection memory contained some responding clones, which suggested that cross-reactive memory had joined.

Constant-segment-primed 5'RACE gave TCR alpha and TCR beta cDNA libraries with sample barcodes and UMIs. Each CDR3 protein is one row after TCRdb ran MiXCR on the 5' RACE reads. The data contain about 55,000 distinct CDR3 sequences, around a tenth of them singletons. The CDR3 sequence is 16 residues long. Germline V gene lookup returns CDR1 MNHEY and CDR2 SVGEGT. The ends were cut back, 2 bases at V and 4 bases at J, with 16 bases in the middle. Sequenced sample: PBMCs or a T cell subset sorted from them (not recorded which). The clonotype comes from a man aged 18 to 30 who had mild COVID-19 (a few samples of this study predate the infection). Cell type and time point are not known. This chain links TRBV6-2 or TRBV6-3 with TRBJ2-3; TRBD1 might be the D (6 bases). The CDR3 DNA reads as TGTGCCAGCAGTTACCCCGACCTCAGGGGACCAGATACGCAGTATTTT. Protein product: CASSYPDLRGPDTQYF.